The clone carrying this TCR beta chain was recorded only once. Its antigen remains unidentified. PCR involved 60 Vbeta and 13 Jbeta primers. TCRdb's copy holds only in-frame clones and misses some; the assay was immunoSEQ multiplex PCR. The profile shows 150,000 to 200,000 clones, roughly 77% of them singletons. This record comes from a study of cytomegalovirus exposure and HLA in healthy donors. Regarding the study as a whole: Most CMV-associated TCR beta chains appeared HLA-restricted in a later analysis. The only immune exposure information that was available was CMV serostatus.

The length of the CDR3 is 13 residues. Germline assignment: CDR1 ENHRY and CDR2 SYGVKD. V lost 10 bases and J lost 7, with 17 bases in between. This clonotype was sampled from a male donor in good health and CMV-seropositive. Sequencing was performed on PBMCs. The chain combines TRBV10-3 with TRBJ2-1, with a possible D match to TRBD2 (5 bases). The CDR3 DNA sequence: TGTGCCACTAGGGATCGGGGAGAGAATGAGCAGTTCTTC. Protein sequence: CATRDRGENEQFF.